This T cell receptor beta chain appears in the sequencing data of a study of a mutant IDH1 vaccine in newly diagnosed glioma. Assay used: immunoSEQ multiplex PCR; TCRdb lists only in-frame clones, some missing. The repertoire holds approximately 47,000 clones, with approximately 90% as singletons. The V segment lost 3 bases and the J segment 4 bases; nucleotides outside the gene matches: 11. This CDR3 is 16 amino acids long. Germline V lookup: CDR1 MGHDK, CDR2 SYGVNS. Comment on this clone: Its antigen is not known.

Time point of the sample: week 35, safety follow-up. A 20-mer mutant IDH1 peptide at 300 ug was injected subcutaneously with topical imiquimod. The sequences come from PBMCs, collected from a glioma patient whose treatment included an IDH1 peptide vaccine. V gene TRBV25-1 combines with J gene TRBJ2-5; 7 nucleotides match TRBD2. This receptor was taken from a woman in her 40s with glioma. This chain's CDR3 is CASSEGGRGRGETQYF. CDR3 nucleotides: TGTGCCAGCAGTGAGGGGGGGAGGGGAAGAGGAGAGACCCAGTACTTC.